Presented here are 16 T cell receptor beta chains from one specimen sequenced in a study of blood T cell repertoires in COVID-19. The assay was immunoSEQ multiplex PCR, and TCRdb's table has in-frame clones only and misses some. The sample has approximately 460,000 clones; 85% to 90% are singletons. Specimen: peripheral blood. The source is a man between 18 and 35 years old with COVID-19, enrolled during active disease.

The chain couples TRBV6-1 to TRBJ1-2; no definite D call. V was cut by 1 base and J by 4 bases, with 22 bases left in between. From germline, CDR1 is MNHNS and CDR2 SASEGT. The CDR3 is made up of 18 amino acids. CDR3 loop: CASSEEVALPPFLYGYTF. DNA of the CDR3: TGTGCCAGCAGTGAAGAAGTGGCCTTGCCTCCCTTTCTCTATGGCTACACCTTC.

This clone was detected a few times. J is TRBJ1-3 and V is TRBV5-4; no firm D call. Trimming shortened V by 3 bases and J by 1 base, and 11 bases separated the two germline ends. Germline V gene lookup returns CDR1 SGHNT and CDR2 YYREEE (reference sequence). The CDR3 sequence is 15 residues long. The CDR3 here is CASSSLDTSGNTIYF. The CDR3 bases are TGTGCCAGCAGCTCCCTCGACACTTCTGGAAACACCATATATTTT.

Only one count was recorded for this clone. The chain carries TRBV30 and TRBJ2-1, with TRBD1 matching 7 bases. The CDR3 sequence is 17 residues long. In germline, CDR1 is GTSNPN, CDR2 SVGIG (reference sequence). Germline trimming cut 1 base from V and 1 base from J; bases unmatched to any gene: 10. The CDR3 here is CAWSDDRVRESYNEQFF. The CDR3 coding sequence is TGTGCCTGGAGTGATGACAGGGTGAGGGAGTCCTACAATGAGCAGTTCTTC.

The chain employs TRBV5-6 and TRBJ2-5; no clear D. The CDR3 is 11 amino acids. Germline CDR1 SGHDT, CDR2 YYEEEE. Between the trimmed V and J ends, which lost 4 bases and 8 bases, there was a span of 9 bases. The CDR3 DNA sequence: TGTGCCAGCAGCGAACTCGGTACCCAGTACTTC. It yields the protein CASSELGTQYF.

This sequence joins TRBV5-1 and TRBJ2-7; TRBD1 matches 7 bases. V shed 0 bases, J shed 4 bases, and the junction held 7 bases outside the gene matches. The CDR3 runs 15 residues. The germline gives CDR1 SGHRS, CDR2 YFSETQ. The DNA for the CDR3 is TGCGCCAGCAGCTTGGCGTTTGACAGGGTTTACGAGCAGTACTTC. Translation gives CASSLAFDRVYEQYF.

The rearrangement links TRBV11-2 to TRBJ2-1; D perhaps matches TRBD2 (5 bases). The V gene's germline CDR1 is SGHAT and CDR2 FQNNGV. V dropped 3 bases and J dropped 6 bases, with 9 bases sitting between them. The CDR3 covers 13 residues. The CDR3 here is CASSFLSGNEQFF. The CDR3 DNA follows: TGTGCCAGCAGCTTTCTAAGCGGCAATGAGCAGTTCTTC. Supplemented by reference TRBV11-2 and TRBJ2-1, the full variable domain reads EAGVAQSPRYKIIEKRQSVAFWCNPISGHATLYWYQQILGQGPKLLIQFQNNGVVDDSQLPKDRFSAERLKGVDSTLKIQPAKLEDSAVYLCASSFLSGNEQFFGPGTRLTVL.

The chain employs TRBV6-4 and TRBJ2-2; 9 bases are shared with TRBD2. Germline V CDR1 and CDR2: MRHNA, SNTAGT. The CDR3 totals 14 residues. J gave up 0 bases and V 9 bases, and 2 bases lay outside the gene matches. The CDR3 sequence: CASRTSANTGELFF. In nucleotides, the CDR3 is TGTGCCAGTCGGACTAGCGCGAACACCGGGGAGCTGTTTTTT.

The gene calls are TRBV3-1 (or the pseudogene TRBV3-2) and TRBJ2-1, with TRBD1 matching over 9 bases. Trimming at V came to 4 bases and at J to 7 bases, leaving 8 bases not matched to a gene. Germline CDR1 reads LGHDT; CDR2 reads YNNKEL (reference sequence). CDR3 size: 15 residues. The CDR3, as DNA: TGTGCCAGCAGCCTTGGGACAGGGATAGGGAATGAGCAGTTCTTC. Residues: CASSLGTGIGNEQFF.

The CDR3 nucleotides are TGTGCCAGCTCACTCGGACAGGTCGGTTCTAATGAAAAACTGTTTTTT. It specifies CASSLGQVGSNEKLFF. The V call is TRBV18, the J call TRBJ1-4, with TRBD1 matching 7 bases. The CDR3 totals 16 residues. Germline CDR1 reads KGHSH; CDR2 reads LQKENI. With 4 bases clipped from V and 3 bases from J, the junction kept 8 bases outside the gene matches.

V gene TRBV3-1 (or the pseudogene TRBV3-2) combines with J gene TRBJ2-1; 8 positions agree with TRBD2. The V segment lost 1 base and the J segment 4 bases; nucleotides outside the gene matches: 6. Germline V gene sequence: CDR1 LGHDT, CDR2 YNNKEL (reference sequence). The CDR3 spans 16 residues. Here the CDR3 reads CASSQVLADYYNEQFF. The CDR3 nucleotides are TGTGCCAGCAGCCAAGTACTAGCGGATTATTACAATGAGCAGTTCTTC.

The genes are TRBV6-5 and TRBJ1-1; weak D call: TRBD1 (6 bases). The germline V gene has CDR1 MNHEY and CDR2 SVGAGI. This CDR3 has 14 residues. The V and J ends lost 2 bases and 5 bases respectively, with 12 bases between them. CDR3 sequence reads: CASSYGRGWTEAFF. In DNA form, the CDR3 reads TGTGCCAGCAGTTACGGCAGGGGATGGACTGAAGCTTTCTTT.

This clone has more than one count but fewer than ten. The chain joins TRBV6-1 to TRBJ1-2; no firm D call. V was pared by 1 base and J by 5 bases, with 8 bases between. The CDR3 is 13 amino acids. Germline V lookup: CDR1 MNHNS, CDR2 SASEGT. CDR3 bases: TGTGCCAGCAGTGAAGGAGGGCGGTATGGCTACACCTTC. Protein product: CASSEGGRYGYTF.

Comment on this clone: Other DNA sequences in the same sample also yield this CDR3. The chain combines TRBV18 with TRBJ2-3; 7 nucleotides align to TRBD2. Germline CDR1 KGHSH, CDR2 LQKENI. This CDR3 is built from 15 residues. The J segment lost 1 base and the V segment lost 0 bases, leaving 1 base of the junction unmatched. CDR3 protein: CASSPPRGGTDTQYF. The CDR3 region has the DNA TGTGCCAGCTCACCACCACGGGGGGGCACAGATACGCAGTATTTT.

This chain connects TRBV5-4 to TRBJ2-5; 7 bases line up with TRBD1. Trimming took 5 bases from V and 0 from J; bases not matched to a gene: 4. The CDR3 consists of 14 residues. Germline V gene sequence: CDR1 SGHNT, CDR2 YYREEE (reference sequence). The CDR3 DNA sequence: TGTGCCAGCAGTGCCGGGACAGACCAAGAGACCCAGTACTTC. It specifies CASSAGTDQETQYF.

This chain connects TRBV6-4 to TRBJ2-3; 7 bases align to TRBD1. The length of the CDR3 is 14 residues. Looked up from germline, CDR1 is MRHNA and CDR2 is SNTAGT. Losses at the gene ends were 0 bases for V and 7 bases for J; bases not matched to a gene: 4. CDR3 sequence (DNA): TGTGCCAGCAGTGACTCTGAGGGGGCCTATACGCAGTATTTT. Translation gives CASSDSEGAYTQYF.

This clone has a handful of counts. This chain links TRBV11-3 with TRBJ2-1; D perhaps matches TRBD1 (5 bases). This CDR3 spans 16 amino acids. Germline CDR1 is SGHNT and CDR2 is YENEEA. Trimming cost V 6 bases and J 6 bases, with 21 bases left between them. The CDR3 DNA reads as TGTGCCAGCAGATCGATTGGGCAGGGATATAGCAATGAGCAGTTCTTC. Its translation: CASRSIGQGYSNEQFF.